Presented here are 28 T cell receptor beta chains from one specimen sequenced in a study of blood T cells in healthy people across ages. Through a sample-barcoded 5' primer and a J-beta primer mix, a second PCR was run for roughly 6 to 12 cycles. TCRdb itself ran the 5' RACE reads through MiXCR, one entry per CDR3 protein. The sample holds hundreds of thousands of distinct CDR3 sequences, more than 20% seen once. The sample was blood. Receptors were obtained from a man between 65 and 79 years old in good health.

The J gene is TRBJ2-5, the V gene TRBV4-1; the D gene is possibly TRBD2 (7 bases). With 0 bases removed from V and 5 bases from J, the gap between germline ends came to 10 bases. CDR1 is MGHRA and CDR2 is YSYEKL in the germline V gene. CDR3 size: 14 residues. CDR3 sequence reads: CASSQEGGDETQYF. The DNA of the CDR3 is TGCGCCAGCAGCCAAGAAGGGGGGGATGAGACCCAGTACTTC.

The chain combines TRBV20-1 with TRBJ2-1, with a weak D call TRBD2 (6 bases). V lost 5 bases and J lost 2, with 13 bases in between. Per the germline V gene, CDR1 is DFQATT and CDR2 is SNEGSKA (reference sequence). The CDR3 is 14 residues long. In nucleotides, the CDR3 is TGCAGTGCTTTAGGGTCTAGCGCCTACAATGAGCAGTTCTTC. Translation gives CSALGSSAYNEQFF.

This clonotype was counted a few times. The junction does not match germline at one end; this may be a read error. This chain joins TRBV7-7 and TRBJ2-2, with D possibly being TRBD1 or TRBD2 (5 bases each). The CDR3 consists of 14 residues. Germline V CDR1 and CDR2: SSHAT, FNYEAQ (reference sequence). The CDR3 region is CASSLGENTGELFF. CDR3 DNA sequence: TGTGCTAGCAGCTTGGGGGAGAACACCGGGGAGCTGTTTTTT. The full variable domain, its missing parts supplied by reference TRBV7-7 and TRBJ2-2, is GAGVSQSPRYKVTKRGQDVTLRCDPISSHATLYWYQQALGQGPEFLTYFNYEAQPDKSGLPSDRFSAERPEGSISTLTIQRTEQRDSAMYRCASSLGENTGELFFGEGSRLTVL.

V gene TRBV24-1 combines with J gene TRBJ2-2; D call uncertain. The CDR3 is 16 amino acids. The V gene's germline CDR1 is KGHDR and CDR2 SFDVKD. V gave up 0 bases and J gave up 0 bases, with 7 bases separating them. The CDR3 reads CATSDLYSSNTGELFF. The DNA for the CDR3 is TGTGCCACCAGTGATTTGTACAGCTCGAACACCGGGGAGCTGTTTTTT.

A few counts support this clonotype. The rearrangement uses TRBV12-3 or TRBV12-4 and TRBJ1-2, with D hard to call. This CDR3 has 12 residues. V dropped 3 bases and J dropped 6 bases, with 8 bases sitting between them. CDR3 nucleotides: TGTGCCAGCAGTTTGGGAGTTAATGGCTACACCTTC. It translates to CASSLGVNGYTF.

The table lists this clonotype with a few counts. The chain uses TRBV10-3 and TRBJ2-2; no clear D gene. The CDR3 is 16 residues long. The germline V gene encodes CDR1 ENHRY and CDR2 SYGVKD. The germline V and J ends were trimmed by 2 bases and 3 bases, with 13 bases remaining between them. The CDR3 DNA reads TGTGCCATCAGTGAGAACCTGGGTCGCTACACCGGGGAGCTGTTTTTT. Residues: CAISENLGRYTGELFF.

To note about this clonotype: Mismatch with germline at one junction end may stem from a read error. The chain recombines TRBV11-2 with TRBJ2-7; D is unclear. The last part of the DNA fits TRBJ2-5 better; the J call may be wrong. The CDR3 sequence is 12 residues long. Germline assignment: CDR1 SGHAT and CDR2 FQNNGV. CDR3 amino acids: CAGSLERETQYF. In DNA, the CDR3 is TGTGCCGGCAGCCTAGAGCGAGAGACCCAGTACTTC.

Note on this clonotype: This could be a read error, since a much larger clone is one nucleotide away. The missing conserved phenylalanine or tryptophan at the end of this CDR3 makes a read error likely. J is TRBJ1-1 and V is TRBV24-1, with TRBD1 matching over 7 bases. The CDR3 extends over 13 amino acids. The germline V gene encodes CDR1 KGHDR and CDR2 SFDVKD. V was clipped by 5 bases and J by 3 bases; unmatched bases: 2. In DNA form, the CDR3 reads TGTGCCACCAGTGCAGGGGGTTACACTGAAGCTTTCCTT. It yields the protein CATSAGGYTEAFL.

This clonotype showed up many times. The V and J genes are TRBV20-1 and TRBJ2-1, with 7 bases matching TRBD1. V dropped 1 base and J dropped 6; count of bases not matched to a gene: 9. The germline V gene has CDR1 DFQATT and CDR2 SNEGSKA (reference sequence). There are 15 residues in the CDR3. CDR3 DNA sequence: TGCAGTGCTAGAGGGACCAGGGGGTTTTCCAATGAGCAGTTCTTC. Protein sequence: CSARGTRGFSNEQFF.

In its sample, this clonotype was seen a few times. Here the CDR3 reads CASSDRLAHEQYF. In DNA, the CDR3 is TGTGCCAGCAGCGACCGACTAGCCCACGAGCAGTACTTC. V and J are TRBV6-5 and TRBJ2-7; 7 bases are shared with TRBD2. CDR3 size: 13 residues. V was pared by 6 bases and J by 5 bases, with 7 bases of the junction left unmatched. The V gene's germline CDR1 is MNHEY and CDR2 SVGAGI.

This chain connects TRBV12-3 or TRBV12-4 to TRBJ1-2; D is unclear. Trimming stripped 5 bases from V and 8 bases from J, with 15 bases between. This CDR3 comprises 13 residues. The CDR3 is CASSGPLGQGYTF. CDR3 nucleotide sequence: TGTGCCAGCAGTGGTCCCCTCGGTCAGGGCTACACCTTC.

This sequence joins TRBV19 and TRBJ1-4; TRBD1 agrees at 10 bases. This CDR3 has 15 amino acids. V was pared by 6 bases and J by 8 bases, with 9 bases of the junction left unmatched. CDR1 and CDR2 from the germline V gene are LNHDA and SQIVND (reference sequence). CDR3: CASREGTGALEKLFF. The CDR3 DNA follows: TGTGCCAGTAGAGAAGGGACAGGGGCTCTCGAAAAACTGTTTTTT.

The J gene is TRBJ2-5, the V gene TRBV11-2, with D uncertain. The DNA end favors TRBJ2-7, so the J call may be wrong. Germline V gene lookup returns CDR1 SGHAT and CDR2 FQNNGV. The CDR3 contains 12 residues. The CDR3 DNA is TGTGCCAGCAGGTCCGGAGTGGACGAGCAGTACTTC. Its translation: CASRSGVDEQYF.

V and J are TRBV29-1 and TRBJ2-7; 8 bases are shared with TRBD2. CDR1 and CDR2 from the germline V gene are SQVTM and ANQGSEA. This CDR3 contains 14 residues. V dropped 4 bases and J dropped 0; count of bases not matched to a gene: 5. The DNA for the CDR3 is TGCAGCGTTGTATTGCGGGAGGTCTCCTACGAGCAGTACTTC. Translating gives CSVVLREVSYEQYF.

This clonotype was found a few times. V is TRBV7-3 and J is TRBJ2-5; 13 nucleotides line up with TRBD2. V lost 5 bases and J lost 5; bases outside the gene matches: 8. Germline V gene sequence: CDR1 SGHTA, CDR2 FQGTGA. The CDR3 has 16 residues. CDR3 DNA: TGTGCCAGCAGCCTAGGGACTAGCGGGGAGGTTGAGACCCAGTACTTC. Translation: CASSLGTSGEVETQYF.

About this clonotype itself: Possible read error: a much larger clone is one base away. V gene TRBV5-1 combines with J gene TRBJ2-5; TRBD2 aligns across 7 bases. CDR1 and CDR2 from the germline V gene are SGHRS and YFSETQ. CDR3 size: 13 residues. The CDR3 nucleotides read TGCGCCAGCAGAGGGACTACCCAAGAGACCCAGTGCTTC. Its protein is CASRGTTQETQCF.

The rearrangement joins TRBV5-1 to TRBJ2-2, with 10 bases identical to TRBD2. CDR1 SGHRS and CDR2 YFSETQ come from the germline V gene. V lost 0 bases and J lost 6; bases outside the gene matches: 8. The CDR3 loop spans 17 amino acids. This chain's CDR3 is CASSLEWASGSSGELFF. In DNA form, the CDR3 reads TGCGCCAGCAGCTTGGAGTGGGCTAGCGGGAGTTCCGGGGAGCTGTTTTTT. The full variable domain, with the rest looked up from reference TRBV5-1 and TRBJ2-2, is KAGVTQTPRYLIKTRGQQVTLSCSPISGHRSVSWYQQTPGQGLQFLFEYFSETQRNKGNFPGRFSGRQFSNSRSEMNVSTLELGDSALYLCASSLEWASGSSGELFFGEGSRLTVL.

A few counts support this clonotype. An end of the junction differs from the germline gene, which may be a read error. V gene TRBV20-1 combines with J gene TRBJ1-2; D is perhaps TRBD1 (5 bases). This CDR3 region has 10 residues. Germline V CDR1 and CDR2: DFQATT, SNEGSKA (reference sequence). The CDR3 is CSAPSWDRGF. CDR3 sequence (DNA): TGCAGTGCCCCCTCTTGGGACCGGGGATTC.

This clonotype was seen a single time. A junction end diverges from the germline sequence, so it may reflect a read error. The chain has TRBV5-6 and TRBJ2-7; 11 nucleotides line up with TRBD1. There are 14 residues in the CDR3. Germline loops: CDR1 SGHDT, CDR2 YYEEEE. CDR3 region: CVSSPGTGGYEQYF. For the CDR3, the DNA is TGTGTCAGCAGCCCGGGGACAGGGGGCTACGAGCAGTACTTC.

The table lists this clonotype with a few counts. In DNA form, the CDR3 reads TGTGCCAGCAGTTACCACCCTAGCGGGAGAACCTACAATGAGCAGTTCTTC. This encodes CASSYHPSGRTYNEQFF. This chain uses TRBV6-2 or TRBV6-3 with TRBJ2-1, with 10 bases that match TRBD2. CDR1 is MNHEY, CDR2 SVGEGT, per germline. This CDR3 comprises 17 residues. V shed 2 bases, J shed 2 bases, and the junction held 6 bases outside the gene matches.

The chain joins TRBV5-8 to TRBJ1-5; D not certain. The ends were cut back, 4 bases at V and 9 bases at J, with 14 bases in the middle. This CDR3 is built from 13 residues. Germline-derived CDR1 and CDR2 are SGHTS and YDEGEE. Here the CDR3 reads CASSTGRERPQHF. The DNA for the CDR3 is TGTGCCAGCAGCACCGGGAGAGAAAGGCCCCAGCATTTT.

This clonotype was detected a few times. The gene calls are TRBV29-1 and TRBJ2-5, with a possible D match to TRBD2 (6 bases). The J call may be in error: the DNA end matches TRBJ2-1 better. The V gene's germline CDR1 is SQVTM and CDR2 ANQGSEA. This CDR3 is 11 amino acids long. CDR3 DNA: TGCAGCGTTGAGGGGGGCAATGAGCAGTTCTTC. Translating it yields CSVEGGNEQFF.

The CDR3 coding sequence is TGCGCCAGCAGCCAAGATCTGAGACCCAACTCTGGAAACACCATATATTTT. Residues: CASSQDLRPNSGNTIYF. This sequence joins TRBV4-1 and TRBJ1-3; D not resolved. Germline values: CDR1 MGHRA, CDR2 YSYEKL. This CDR3 spans 17 amino acids. V was pared by 0 bases and J by 0 bases, with 12 bases between.

With regard to this clonotype: With a much larger clone just one base away, this may be a read error. The J gene is TRBJ2-2, the V gene TRBV27, with D possibly called TRBD1 or TRBD2 (5 bases each). The germline V gene encodes CDR1 MNHEY and CDR2 SMNVEV (reference sequence). This CDR3 has 15 residues. Trimming pared 5 bases from V and 5 bases from J, leaving 15 bases between. The CDR3 is CASSPRNGATGELFF. DNA for the CDR3: TGTGCCAGCAGTCCCCGGAACGGGGCTACCGGGGAGCTGTTTTTT.

The chain couples TRBV6-2 or TRBV6-3 to TRBJ1-2, with D hard to call. V lost 2 bases and J lost 6, with 7 bases in between. The CDR3 consists of 12 residues. Germline lookup yields CDR1 MNHEY and CDR2 SVGEGT. CDR3: CASSYNGNGYTF. As DNA, the CDR3 is TGTGCCAGCAGTTACAACGGGAATGGCTACACCTTC.

In DNA, the CDR3 is TGTGCCAGCAGCGTAGCCGCGGGACCTCAGTCCTACGAGCAGTACTTC. Protein product: CASSVAAGPQSYEQYF. The genes are TRBV9 and TRBJ2-7, with a weak D call TRBD2 (6 bases). Trimming stripped 0 bases from V and 1 base from J, with 14 bases between. CDR1 SGDLS and CDR2 YYNGEE come from the germline V gene. There are 16 residues in the CDR3.

This chain links TRBV3-1 with TRBJ2-3, with D perhaps assigned TRBD1 or TRBD2 (5 bases each). The germline CDR1 and CDR2 sequences are LGHDT and YNNKEL (reference sequence). The V and J ends lost 4 bases and 1 base respectively, with 12 bases between them. CDR3 size: 15 residues. CDR3 DNA: TGTGCCAGCAGCCCCGGGGCACATCGCACAGATACGCAGTATTTT. Its protein product is CASSPGAHRTDTQYF.

Only one count was recorded for this clonotype. The genes are TRBV3-1 and TRBJ2-7, with D perhaps TRBD1 (5 bases). Germline V gene sequence: CDR1 LGHDT, CDR2 YNNKEL (reference sequence). The CDR3 length is 15 residues. Deletions cut 0 bases from V and 3 bases from J, with 12 bases between. The CDR3 reads CASSQDLGRVYEQYF. CDR3 nucleotides: TGTGCCAGCAGCCAAGATCTGGGCAGGGTCTACGAGCAGTACTTC.